The present entry profiles one T cell receptor (beta chain) with its context. The antigen this receptor binds is unknown. No qualities accompany the bases; no much larger clone lies one base away. The data derive from a study of blood T cell repertoires in COVID-19 (dated by TCRdb to 2020 to 2021). Some background on the complete study: Samples from collaborators originated in the United States, Italy and Spain and spanned both the acute and convalescent phases of COVID-19. Where available, HLA class I and class II types were taken from metadata supplied by the sample provider and were not determined by assay-based typing. A de-identified subject ID, COVID-19 status, age in years and sex were almost always included in the sample metadata. The repertoires were released in a freely available public database meant as a resource for research on the immune response to SARS-CoV-2. The material from the prospective study consisted of cDNA or gDNA derived from T cells, B-cell-depleted T cells, or PBMCs. Samples came from the ongoing ImmuneRACE study (first 160 participants) plus 1,254 subjects from 6 global collaborators. Subjects who had been exposed to COVID-19, were actively infected with it, or had recovered from it provided the deeply sampled blood TCRbeta repertoires that made up the dataset. Here is what the overall study found, with its caveats: The amount of clinical and demographic metadata varied by source and participant and was provided uncurated.

At one collaborating source in Seattle, patients were enrolled during active infection and were followed longitudinally through the course of disease. The collaborating institutions used their own protocols to collect whole blood in K2EDTA tubes. For TCRbeta analysis, collaborators shipped samples in one of three forms: frozen whole blood, isolated PBMCs, or DNA extracted from either of those sample types. Compared with germline, V lacks 3 bases and J lacks 5 bases; bases without a gene match: 3. The CDR3 runs 14 amino acids, cysteine and phenylalanine included. The only DNA kept is the CDR3, 42 bases in frame from the first base. Sequences DFQATT (CDR1) and SNEGSKA (CDR2) are obtained from the germline V gene (reference sequence). The immunoSEQ Assay, a bias-controlled multiplex PCR, was used to amplify TCRbeta CDR3 regions from genomic DNA. Turning to the authors' computational methods: The number of nucleated cells in each sample was estimated from the amplification of reference gene primers within the assay. To quantify the absolute abundance of each unique TCRbeta CDR3 rearrangement, sequence reads were collapsed and filtered. For each sample, productive Simpson clonality was calculated by taking the square root of Simpson's diversity index across productive rearrangements. TCRdb took over this immuneACCESS table, retaining in-frame rearrangements with V and J assigned. Such tables are incomplete; in checked studies, under half of the missing clones stem from an unresolved V gene, and the remainder is unexplained. V and J calls and clone size are given by that table; D and trimming were obtained from the DNA. For this sample the table gives about 170,000 clones, of which roughly four fifths were detected only once. Around 2.7% of the sample rests with the top ten.

Sequencing was done on a sample of peripheral blood. This clonotype was obtained from a woman of 80 years or more with COVID-19, enrolled during active disease. Here the chain combines TRBV20-1 and TRBJ2-2, with 10 central nucleotides matching TRBD2. Here is the DNA: TGCAGTGCTAGTAGCGGGAGGTCGACCGGGGAGCTGTTTTTT. Its translation reads: CSASSGRSTGELFF.